Listed here are 7 T cell receptor beta chains from one sample, sequenced in a study of PD-L1 blockade in urothelial cancer. The protocol was immunoSEQ multiplex PCR, while the TCRdb copy is restricted to in-frame clones and leaves out a portion. The sample lists around 56,000 clones, 85% to 90% occurring once. The source material was PBMCs, sampled around atezolizumab (anti-PD-L1) treatment. The receptors were gathered from a middle-aged man with urothelial cancer.

This clone was seen once. The chain combines TRBV18 with TRBJ2-3; 13 bases align to TRBD2. The ends lost 3 bases at V and 2 bases at J; junction bases unmatched: 5. Germline V gene data show CDR1 as KGHSH and CDR2 as LQKENI. The CDR3 contains 17 residues. The CDR3, as DNA: TGTGCCAGCTCACCTGGACTAGCGGGAGTTATCACAGATACGCAGTATTTT. It translates to CASSPGLAGVITDTQYF.

CDR3 sequence (DNA): TGTGCCAGTAGTGAACTAGCGGACAATGAGCAGTTCTTC. Its translation is CASSELADNEQFF. J is TRBJ2-1 and V is TRBV9; 8 nucleotides match TRBD2. There are 13 residues in the CDR3. Germline lookup yields CDR1 SGDLS and CDR2 YYNGEE. Germline trimming cut 8 bases from V and 5 bases from J; bases unmatched to any gene: 6.

This chain links TRBV7-9 with TRBJ2-1; the D is unclear. The V gene lost 4 bases and the J gene lost 3 bases, with 4 bases spanning the gap. CDR1 and CDR2 from the germline V gene are SEHNR and FQNEAQ (reference sequence). CDR3 length: 12 residues. The CDR3 protein is CASSSHYNEQFF. CDR3 sequence (DNA): TGTGCCAGCAGCTCCCACTACAATGAGCAGTTCTTC.

V gene TRBV9 combines with J gene TRBJ2-7; 9 nucleotides line up with TRBD2. Germline V CDR1 and CDR2: SGDLS, YYNGEE. This CDR3 has 17 residues. V lost 0 bases to trimming and J lost 5 bases; unmatched junction nucleotides: 12. The CDR3 loop reads CASSVDGLAGGPHEQYF. The CDR3 coding sequence is TGTGCCAGCAGCGTAGATGGCCTCGCGGGAGGGCCCCACGAGCAGTACTTC.

The chain uses TRBV10-2 and TRBJ2-3; D is perhaps TRBD2 (6 bases). Between the trimmed V and J ends, which lost 6 bases and 5 bases, there was a span of 15 bases. The CDR3 has 14 residues. CDR1 is WSHSY, CDR2 SAAADI, per germline. The CDR3 DNA is TGCGCCAGCAGGGGACTTCAGATTCGAGATACGCAGTATTTT. This codes for CASRGLQIRDTQYF.

The chain links TRBV28 to TRBJ2-7; D may be TRBD2 (6 bases). This CDR3 spans 14 amino acids. Trimming left V 5 bases short and J 6 bases short, with 17 bases between. Per germline, CDR1 MDHEN and CDR2 SYDVKM. This chain's CDR3 is CASSAIGTSGEQYF. The CDR3 DNA sequence: TGTGCCAGCAGTGCGATCGGGACTTCGGGCGAGCAGTACTTC.

The rearrangement joins TRBV9 to TRBJ2-1; D not resolved. CDR1 and CDR2 from the germline V gene are SGDLS and YYNGEE. V was pared by 3 bases and J by 10 bases, with 14 bases between. There are 13 residues in the CDR3. CDR3 sequence: CASSANPTGEQFF. In DNA, the CDR3 is TGTGCCAGCAGCGCCAACCCAACCGGGGAGCAGTTCTTC. Drawing the rest from reference TRBV9 and TRBJ2-1, the complete variable domain is DSGVTQTPKHLITATGQRVTLRCSPRSGDLSVYWYQQSLDQGLQFLIQYYNGEERAKGNILERFSAQQFPDLHSELNLSSLELGDSALYFCASSANPTGEQFFGPGTRLTVL.